This T cell receptor beta chain came from a study of T-cell memory formation after mild COVID-19. The wider study: For the most part, TCR clusters were specific to one donor. Findings of the study overall: Some clones that responded were present in memory (sampled pre-infection), which suggests cross-reactive memory joined.

cDNA libraries for TCR alpha and TCR beta, carrying sample barcodes and UMIs, came from 5'RACE with constant-segment primers. TCRdb re-derived calls from the 5' RACE reads in MiXCR, one entry per CDR3 protein. The profile covers some 43,000 distinct CDR3 sequences, with 6.1% appearing a single time and roughly 0.85% taken by the ten largest. The CDR3 spans 14 residues. Germline V lookup: CDR1 LNHDA, CDR2 SQIVND (reference sequence). Trimming cost V 7 bases and J 0 bases, with 12 bases left between them. The sample holds a few counts of this clonotype. Its antigen is currently unknown. The chain links TRBV19 to TRBJ1-2, with D possibly being TRBD1 (5 bases). Specimen: PBMCs or a T cell subset sorted from them (not recorded which). The origin of this receptor is an adult who had mild COVID-19 (a few samples of this study predate the infection). Cell type and time point are not known. In DNA, the CDR3 is TGTGCCAGTACTCCCCAGACAGCTAACTATGGCTACACCTTC. Its protein product is CASTPQTANYGYTF.